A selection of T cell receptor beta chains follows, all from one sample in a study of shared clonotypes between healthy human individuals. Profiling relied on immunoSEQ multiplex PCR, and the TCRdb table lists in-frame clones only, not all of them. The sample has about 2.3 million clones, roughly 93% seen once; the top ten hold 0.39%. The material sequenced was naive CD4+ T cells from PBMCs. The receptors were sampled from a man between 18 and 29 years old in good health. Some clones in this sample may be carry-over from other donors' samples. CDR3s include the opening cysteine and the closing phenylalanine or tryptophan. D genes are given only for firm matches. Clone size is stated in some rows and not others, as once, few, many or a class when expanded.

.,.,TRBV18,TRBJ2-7,TGTGCCAGCTCACCACCGGAAAGGGGCCCAGAGTCCTATATCGAGCAGTACTTC,CASSPPERGPESYIEQYF
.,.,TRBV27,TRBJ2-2,TGTGCCAGCTACCTTAACGGAGGCCTGGCCGGGGAGCTGTTTTTT,CASYLNGGLAGELFF
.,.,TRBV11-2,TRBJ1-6,TGTGCCAGCAGCTTAGACCTCCTTGGGGGGGCGAATGTCGCAAATTCACCCCTCCACTTT,CASSLDLLGGANVANSPLHF
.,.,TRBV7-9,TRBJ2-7,TGTGCCAGCAGCTTAGCTACCTCCTACGAGCAGTACTTC,CASSLATSYEQYF
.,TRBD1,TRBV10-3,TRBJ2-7,TGTGCCATCAGTGAGTCCGGGACAGGGGGATCCTACGAGCAGTACTTC,CAISESGTGGSYEQYF
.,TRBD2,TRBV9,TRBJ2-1,TGTGCCAGCAGCGTAGGAGTAGCGGGGTACAATGAGCAGTTCTTC,CASSVGVAGYNEQFF
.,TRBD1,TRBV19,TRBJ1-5,TGTGCCAGTAGATTCCTACAGGGGGCTAGAGATCAGCCCCAGCATTTT,CASRFLQGARDQPQHF
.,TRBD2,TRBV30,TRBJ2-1,TGTGCCTGGAGCAACCCCCGGACTAGCGGGAAATACAATGAGCAGTTCTTC,CAWSNPRTSGKYNEQFF
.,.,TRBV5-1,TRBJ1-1,TGCGCCAGCAGCTTGGAAGGCGTAATGAACACTGAAGCTTTCTTT,CASSLEGVMNTEAFF
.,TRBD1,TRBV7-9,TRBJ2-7,TGTGCCAGCAGCTCCCGGGACAGGGGTCAAGAGGAGCAGTACTTC,CASSSRDRGQEEQYF
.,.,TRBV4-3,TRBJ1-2,TGCGCCAGCAGCCAAGATCTATTTGGGGGGGCGCCTAGCTATGGCTACACCTTC,CASSQDLFGGAPSYGYTF
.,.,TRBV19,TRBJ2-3,TGTGCCAGTAGAAGGACCGGGACACGGGGCACAGATACGCAGTATTTT,CASRRTGTRGTDTQYF
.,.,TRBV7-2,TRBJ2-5,TGTGCCAGCAGCTTCCGGTTGCCTCAAGAGACCCAGTACTTC,CASSFRLPQETQYF
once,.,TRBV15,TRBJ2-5,TGTGCCACCAGGGCAGACCAGGAGACCCAGTACTTC,CATRADQETQYF
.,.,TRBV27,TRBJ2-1,TGTGCCAGCAGTTTAAGCGGGGCCAGGGGGTGGAATGAGCAGTTCTTC,CASSLSGARGWNEQFF
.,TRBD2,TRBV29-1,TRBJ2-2,TGCAGCGCACGACTAGCGGCGAACACCGGGGAGCTGTTTTTT,CSARLAANTGELFF
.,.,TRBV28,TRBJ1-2,TGTGCCAGCAGCTCTGAGGGACCAGCTAACTATGGCTACACCTTC,CASSSEGPANYGYTF
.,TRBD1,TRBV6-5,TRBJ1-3,TGTGCCAGCAGTTACCGGGACAGGACTGGAAACACCATATATTTT,CASSYRDRTGNTIYF
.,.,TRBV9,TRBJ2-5,TGTGCCAGCAGCCTATCTGATCAAACATCAAGCGAGACCCAGTACTTC,CASSLSDQTSSETQYF
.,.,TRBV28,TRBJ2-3,TGTGCCAGCAGTTCCCGAATGGCCCCTAGCACAGATACGCAGTATTTT,CASSSRMAPSTDTQYF
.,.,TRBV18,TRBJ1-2,TGTGCCAGCTCACCCGATAACTATGGCTACACCTTC,CASSPDNYGYTF
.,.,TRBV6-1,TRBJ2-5,TGTGCCAGCAGAGGAGCTAGCCGAATACAAGAGACCCAGTACTTC,CASRGASRIQETQYF
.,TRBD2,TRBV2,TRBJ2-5,TGTGCCAGCAGTGGGCTAGCGGGCTCCCAAGAGACCCAGTACTTC,CASSGLAGSQETQYF
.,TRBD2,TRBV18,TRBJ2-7,TGTGCCAGCTCACCACGGTGGCTAGCGGGGCGGGGGATGAGTGGCGAGCAGTACTTC,CASSPRWLAGRGMSGEQYF
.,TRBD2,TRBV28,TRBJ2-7,TGTGCCAGCAGCATTAGCGGGAGCTTTATTGACGAGCAGTACTTC,CASSISGSFIDEQYF
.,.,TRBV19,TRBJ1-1,TGTGCCAGTAGTATTTTGGGGGGCCTCACTGAAGCTTTCTTT,CASSILGGLTEAFF
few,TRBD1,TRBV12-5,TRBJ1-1,TGTGCTAGTGGTTCCACAGGGGCAGCTTTCTTT,CASGSTGAAFF
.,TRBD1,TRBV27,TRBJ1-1,TGTGCCAGCAGTTTCAGGGGGATCAACACTGAAGCTTTCTTT,CASSFRGINTEAFF
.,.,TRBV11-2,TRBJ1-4,TGTGCCAGCAGCCGAACAACTAATGAAAAACTGTTTTTT,CASSRTTNEKLFF
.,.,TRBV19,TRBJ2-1,TGTGCCAGTAGTATAGATAGATTCTACAATGAGCAGTTCTTC,CASSIDRFYNEQFF
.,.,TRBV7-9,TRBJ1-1,TGTGCCAGCAGCCCCTACACAGGTGACACTGAAGCTTTCTTT,CASSPYTGDTEAFF
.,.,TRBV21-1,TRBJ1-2,TGTGCCAGCAGCAAAGTTCGGCACCTCTATGGCTACACCTTC,CASSKVRHLYGYTF
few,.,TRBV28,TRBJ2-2,TGTGCCAGCAGCTCGAACACCGGGGAGCTGTTTTTT,CASSSNTGELFF
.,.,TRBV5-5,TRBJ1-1,TGTGCCAGCAGCTTGCAGGGGATGAACACTGAAGCTTTCTTT,CASSLQGMNTEAFF
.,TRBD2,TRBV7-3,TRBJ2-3,TGTGCCAGCAGCTTGATCCCGGGGGGGACAGATACGCAGTATTTT,CASSLIPGGTDTQYF
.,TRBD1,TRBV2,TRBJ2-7,TGTGCCAGCAGACGGGACAGGGGCACTTACGAGCAGTACTTC,CASRRDRGTYEQYF
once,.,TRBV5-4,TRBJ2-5,TGTGCCAGCAGGGGAGGACGGGGGGAGACCCAGTACTTC,CASRGGRGETQYF
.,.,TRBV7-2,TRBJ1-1,TGTGCCAGCACCTACAGTGGACTGAACACTGAAGCTTTCTTT,CASTYSGLNTEAFF
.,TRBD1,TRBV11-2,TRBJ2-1,TGTGCCAGCAGCTCCGCACAGGGGATATGGAATGAGCAGTTCTTC,CASSSAQGIWNEQFF
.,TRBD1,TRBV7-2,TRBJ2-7,TGTGCCAGCAGCTCTGACAGGGACTCCTACGAGCAGTACTTC,CASSSDRDSYEQYF
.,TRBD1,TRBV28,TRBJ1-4,TGTGCCAGCAGTTTCTGGGACAGGGGTTGGGAAAAACTGTTTTTT,CASSFWDRGWEKLFF
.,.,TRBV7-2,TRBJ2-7,TGTGCCAGCAGCGGGCCGGGGCGGGGATCGTTCTACGAGCAGTACTTC,CASSGPGRGSFYEQYF